This T cell receptor (beta chain) was sequenced in a study of spatial heterogeneity in lung cancer. Whole-study context: In tumor regions TCR transcript counts correlated strongly with a matched bulk RNA-seq T cell module score.

CDR3 size: 16 residues. Germline CDR1 and CDR2: LNHDA and SQIVND (reference sequence). V dropped 5 bases and J dropped 0 bases, with 11 bases sitting between them. Described time point: sample taken at primary tumor resection. Unsorted whole RNA of tumor, nontumor lung or frozen PBMC was sequenced. Study-wide findings and caveats: The study found that expanded intratumoral alpha and beta TCR counts tracked tumor mutation counts.

By frequency in the sample, this clonotype is medium-sized. Its cognate antigen is unknown. Individual TCR cDNA molecules each bore their own unique molecular identifier. In TCRdb, the 5' RACE reads were re-called with MiXCR into one record per CDR3 protein. Of approximately 3,100 distinct CDR3 sequences in the sample, more than 3% were seen once. The sequence came from a male donor with early-stage non-small cell lung cancer. The sample here was lung tumor tissue, taken at surgery. This chain joins TRBV19 and TRBJ2-6, with unresolved D. The CDR3 DNA reads TGTGCCAGTAGTCCCCTGACAAACTCTGGGGCCAACGTCCTGACTTTC. It encodes CASSPLTNSGANVLTF.